Below, one T cell receptor beta chain is given with its context. The source of the sample is a study of blood T cell repertoires in COVID-19. The assay was immunoSEQ multiplex PCR, and TCRdb's table has in-frame clones only and misses some. The sample contains some 150,000 clones, more than 80% of which appear only once. CDR1 is SGDLS and CDR2 is YYNGEE in the germline V gene. The V segment lost 0 bases and the J segment 2 bases; nucleotides outside the gene matches: 9. The CDR3 runs 18 residues. Sequencing was performed on peripheral blood. The clonotype originates from a human donor in a cohort sampled during active COVID-19. The J gene is TRBJ2-1, the V gene TRBV9; 9 bases line up with TRBD2. The chain's CDR3 is CASSVAGLGGRAYNEQFF. In nucleotides, the CDR3 is TGTGCCAGCAGCGTAGCGGGGCTAGGCGGGAGGGCCTACAATGAGCAGTTCTTC.